The 18 T cell receptor beta chains reported below all come from one sample, sequenced in a study of blood T cell repertoires in COVID-19 (dated by TCRdb to 2020 to 2021). Library method: the immunoSEQ multiplex PCR assay. Held by TCRdb, this immuneACCESS table contains in-frame sequences only and omits some clones. Under half of the omission traces to an unresolved V gene where checked; the cause of the rest is unknown. For this sample there are just under 90,000 clones; 85% to 95% appear just once. The ten top clones hold over 1.5% of the sample. Sequenced: peripheral blood. These TCRs come from a man aged 55 to 70 with acute or convalescent COVID-19.

The chain combines TRBV11-2 with TRBJ2-1; 10 nucleotides line up with TRBD2. V shed 5 bases and J 9 bases; nucleotides not matched to a gene: 13. Per the germline V gene, CDR1 is SGHAT and CDR2 is FQNNGV. The CDR3 totals 16 residues. CDR3 DNA: TGTGCCAGCAGCCCCCTTGCTAGCGGGAGTAATCCTGAGCAGTTCTTC. Its translation is CASSPLASGSNPEQFF.

This chain joins TRBV3-1 (or the pseudogene TRBV3-2) and TRBJ1-5; a possible D gene is TRBD1 (6 bases). Germline V lookup: CDR1 LGHDT, CDR2 YNNKEL (reference sequence). V lost 4 bases to trimming and J lost 0 bases, with 7 bases between them. This CDR3 is built from 14 residues. The CDR3 here is CASSRTDSNQPQHF. CDR3 DNA sequence: TGTGCCAGCAGCCGGACAGATAGCAATCAGCCCCAGCATTTT.

The chain links TRBV29-1 to TRBJ1-2; a weak D match, TRBD1 (5 bases). CDR1 and CDR2 from the germline V gene are SQVTM and ANQGSEA. This CDR3 spans 12 amino acids. The chain's CDR3 is CRAERGNYGYTF. The DNA of the CDR3 is TGCAGGGCCGAAAGGGGAAACTATGGCTACACCTTC. Together with reference TRBV29-1 and TRBJ1-2, the CDR3 gives the full variable domain: SAVISQKPSRDICQRGTSLTIQCQVDSQVTMMFWYRQQPGQSLTLIATANQGSEATYESGFVIDKFPISRPNLTFSTLTVSNMSPEDSSIYLCRAERGNYGYTFGSGTRLTVV.

This rearrangement joins TRBV27 to TRBJ2-5; TRBD1 might be the D (6 bases). V lost 3 bases and J 3 bases, leaving 11 bases between the germline ends. The CDR3 runs 14 residues. Germline V gene lookup returns CDR1 MNHEY and CDR2 SMNVEV (reference sequence). CDR3 residues: CASSFNREKETQYF. CDR3 DNA: TGTGCCAGCAGTTTTAACAGGGAGAAAGAGACCCAGTACTTC.

The genes are TRBV7-2 and TRBJ2-1; no clear D gene. The CDR3 is made up of 15 amino acids. The V end lost 5 bases, the J end lost 11 bases, and 22 bases lay between the germline ends. The germline V gene has CDR1 SGHTA and CDR2 FQGNSA. The CDR3 DNA is TGTGCCAGCAGCCCCACCGGGTCCCAACGGAGAAAGCAGTTCTTC. Its translation: CASSPTGSQRRKQFF.

The chain links TRBV29-1 to TRBJ1-1, with TRBD1 identical over 7 bases. This CDR3 is 12 amino acids long. The junction had 2 bases not matched to a gene; V was cut back by 4 bases and J by 3 bases. The germline V gene has CDR1 SQVTM and CDR2 ANQGSEA. The CDR3 is CSVATGDTEAFF. Written as DNA, the CDR3 is TGCAGCGTTGCCACAGGGGACACTGAAGCTTTCTTT.

The J gene is TRBJ1-2, the V gene TRBV23-1; 11 bases map to TRBD1. Being an ORF, TRBV23-1 has a function that is uncertain. The ends lost 4 bases at V and 7 bases at J; junction bases unmatched: 14. This CDR3 is 17 amino acids long. The CDR3 sequence: CASSPPPGQGARGGYTF. In DNA, the CDR3 is TGCGCCAGCAGTCCCCCCCCCGGACAGGGGGCGCGAGGTGGCTACACCTTC.

V gene TRBV28 combines with J gene TRBJ1-2; 8 nucleotides align to TRBD1. With V trimmed by 7 bases and J by 1 base, 8 bases remained unmatched. Germline CDR1 is MDHEN and CDR2 is SYDVKM. This CDR3 has 15 residues. CDR3 in DNA: TGTGCCAGCACCCCCATGGGACAGGTTAACTATGGCTACACCTTC. It encodes CASTPMGQVNYGYTF.

This chain uses TRBV4-3 with TRBJ2-4, with D possibly TRBD1 on 5 matching bases. V was cut by 4 bases and J by 8 bases, with 12 bases left in between. The CDR3 totals 13 residues. Germline V CDR1 and CDR2: LGHNA, YSLEER. The CDR3 region has the DNA TGCGCCAGCAGCCCCAGGGTCACGGACATTCAGTACTTC. Protein product: CASSPRVTDIQYF.

The J gene is TRBJ1-2, the V gene TRBV11-2; no clear D. Trimming cost V 5 bases and J 8 bases, with 12 bases left between them. The CDR3 contains 12 residues. CDR1 SGHAT and CDR2 FQNNGV come from the germline V gene. Here the CDR3 reads CASSSINRGYTF. The CDR3 coding sequence is TGTGCCAGCAGCAGTATTAACCGGGGCTACACCTTC.

The chain couples TRBV29-1 to TRBJ2-3, with 8 bases matching TRBD2. The CDR3 length is 20 residues. J lost 1 base, V lost 7 bases, and 25 bases had no gene match. Germline CDR1 SQVTM, CDR2 ANQGSEA. The CDR3: CSGRRGWDAVAGRRTDTQYF. In DNA, the CDR3 is TGCAGCGGGCGAAGGGGCTGGGATGCGGTAGCGGGACGTCGCACAGATACGCAGTATTTT.

This clone was observed a handful of times. J is TRBJ2-3 and V is TRBV29-1; TRBD1 matches 9 bases. CDR1 is SQVTM, CDR2 ANQGSEA, per germline. The CDR3 extends over 16 amino acids. J lost 4 bases, V lost 6 bases, and 14 bases had no gene match. CDR3 DNA sequence: TGCAGCGTAACCCCCCAGGCACAGGGGGCTCCAGATACGCAGTATTTT. This translates into CSVTPQAQGAPDTQYF.

The chain couples TRBV29-1 to TRBJ1-1; D possibly corresponds to TRBD1 (6 bases). The CDR3 loop spans 15 amino acids. V was pared by 3 bases and J by 6 bases, with 20 bases between. Germline V gene data show CDR1 as SQVTM and CDR2 as ANQGSEA. CDR3 loop: CSVEIGYREHAEAFF. The CDR3 nucleotides read TGCAGCGTTGAGATCGGGTACAGGGAGCACGCTGAAGCTTTCTTT.

The V call is TRBV14, the J call TRBJ2-1; 9 bases are shared with TRBD2. The ends lost 5 bases at V and 8 bases at J; junction bases unmatched: 7. The CDR3 loop spans 14 amino acids. In germline, CDR1 is SGHDN, CDR2 FVKESK. This CDR3 reads CASSILAGVYEQFF. The CDR3 region has the DNA TGTGCCAGCAGCATTTTAGCGGGAGTGTATGAGCAGTTCTTC. Filled out from reference TRBV14 and TRBJ2-1, the complete variable domain reads EAGVTQFPSHSVIEKGQTVTLRCDPISGHDNLYWYRRVMGKEIKFLLHFVKESKQDESGMPNNRFLAERTGGTYSTLKVQPAELEDSGVYFCASSILAGVYEQFFGPGTRLTVL.

This chain joins TRBV3-1 (or the pseudogene TRBV3-2) and TRBJ2-2; 14 positions match TRBD2. Germline assignment: CDR1 LGHDT and CDR2 YNNKEL (reference sequence). The CDR3 loop spans 18 amino acids. V lost 4 bases, J lost 6 bases, and 10 bases stayed unmatched. The CDR3 reads CASSLRAGTSGSAGELFF. For the CDR3, the DNA is TGTGCCAGCAGCCTGAGAGCGGGGACTAGCGGGAGCGCCGGGGAGCTGTTTTTT.

This sequence joins TRBV6-2 or TRBV6-3 and TRBJ1-2, with 7 bases lining up with TRBD1. V was clipped by 6 bases and J by 4 bases; unmatched bases: 17. Germline CDR1 and CDR2: MNHEY and SVGEGT. There are 17 residues in the CDR3. The CDR3 region has the DNA TGTGCCAGCAGCCTAAACAGGGGATCCGGATCGGGCTATGGCTACACCTTC. It codes for CASSLNRGSGSGYGYTF.

V gene TRBV3-1 (or the pseudogene TRBV3-2) combines with J gene TRBJ1-2, with D uncertain. CDR3 length: 14 amino acids. Germline CDR1 reads LGHDT; CDR2 reads YNNKEL (reference sequence). Trimming took off 0 bases at V and 4 bases at J, with 9 bases between the two ends. In DNA, the CDR3 is TGTGCCAGCAGCCAAGAGGGCCAGTTCTATGGCTACACCTTC. This encodes CASSQEGQFYGYTF.

The chain uses TRBV7-2 and TRBJ2-1, with D possibly TRBD2 on 5 matching bases. Germline assignment: CDR1 SGHTA and CDR2 FQGNSA. This CDR3 comprises 15 residues. Trimming shortened V by 2 bases and J by 5 bases, and 13 bases separated the two germline ends. The CDR3, as DNA: TGTGCCAGCAGCTTATCCGGGCTAGCTGACAATGAGCAGTTCTTC. Translated, it gives CASSLSGLADNEQFF.